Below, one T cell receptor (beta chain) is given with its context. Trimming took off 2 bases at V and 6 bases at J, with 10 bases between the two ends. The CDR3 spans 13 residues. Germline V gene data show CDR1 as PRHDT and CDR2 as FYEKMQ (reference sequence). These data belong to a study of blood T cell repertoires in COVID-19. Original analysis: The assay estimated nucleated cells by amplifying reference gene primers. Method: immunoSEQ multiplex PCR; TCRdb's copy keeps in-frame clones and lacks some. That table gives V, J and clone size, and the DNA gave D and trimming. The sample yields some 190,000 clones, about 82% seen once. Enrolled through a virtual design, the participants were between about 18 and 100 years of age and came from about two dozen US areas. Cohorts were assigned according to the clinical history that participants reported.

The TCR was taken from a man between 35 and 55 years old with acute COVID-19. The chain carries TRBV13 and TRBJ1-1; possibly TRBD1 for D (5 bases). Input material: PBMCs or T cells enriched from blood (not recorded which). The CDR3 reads CASSLRQGAEAFF. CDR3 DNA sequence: TGTGCCAGCAGCTTAAGGCAGGGTGCTGAAGCTTTCTTT.